The 2 T cell receptor beta chains below were found in one sample sequenced in a study of cytomegalovirus exposure and HLA in healthy donors. Both 60 Vbeta primers and 13 Jbeta primers went into the PCR. The repertoire was sequenced with immunoSEQ multiplex PCR; TCRdb's copy has only in-frame clones and lacks some. The sample gives approximately 220,000 clones, about 80% of which show up once; 1.8% is in the top ten. The sample consisted of PBMCs. All receptors derive from a male donor in good health and CMV-seronegative.

This chain joins TRBV19 and TRBJ1-3; D remains unclear. This CDR3 is built from 16 residues. Germline V gene sequence: CDR1 LNHDA, CDR2 SQIVND (reference sequence). Trimming left V 0 bases short and J 0 bases short, with 9 bases between. The CDR3 bases are TGTGCCAGTAGTATAGATCCGGGGAGCTCTGGAAACACCATATATTTT. It specifies CASSIDPGSSGNTIYF.

This clone has a handful of counts. The V call is TRBV19, the J call TRBJ2-7; 7 bases match TRBD2. Unmatched junction bases numbered 10, after V lost 11 bases and J lost 3 bases. Germline lookup yields CDR1 LNHDA and CDR2 SQIVND (reference sequence). There are 13 residues in the CDR3. The CDR3 region has the DNA TGTGCCTCCAGTGGTAGCGGGTTCTACGAGCAGTACTTC. Translating it yields CASSGSGFYEQYF. Filled out from reference TRBV19 and TRBJ2-7, the complete variable domain reads DGGITQSPKYLFRKEGQNVTLSCEQNLNHDAMYWYRQDPGQGLRLIYYSQIVNDFQKGDIAEGYSVSREKKESFPLTVTSAQKNPTAFYLCASSGSGFYEQYFGPGTRLTVT.